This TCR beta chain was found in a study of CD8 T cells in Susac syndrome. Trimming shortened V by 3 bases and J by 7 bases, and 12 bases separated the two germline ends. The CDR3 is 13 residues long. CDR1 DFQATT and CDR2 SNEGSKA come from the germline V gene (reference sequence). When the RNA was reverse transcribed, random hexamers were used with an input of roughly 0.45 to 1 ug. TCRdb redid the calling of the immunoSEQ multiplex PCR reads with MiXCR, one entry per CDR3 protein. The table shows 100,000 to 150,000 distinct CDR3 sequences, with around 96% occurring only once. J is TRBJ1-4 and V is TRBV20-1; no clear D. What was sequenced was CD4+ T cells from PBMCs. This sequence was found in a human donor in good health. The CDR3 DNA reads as TGCAGTGCTAGCCCCCCGGGTGGTGAAAAACTGTTTTTT. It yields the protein CSASPPGGEKLFF.